This entry describes one T cell receptor (beta chain). The PCR made use of 60 Vbeta and 13 Jbeta primers. As processed by the authors: Later, some 79 million unique TCR beta chains were counted in an analysis, and roughly 11 million of them were shared. Clones were sequenced by immunoSEQ multiplex PCR, and TCRdb holds only the in-frame ones, with some missing. V, J and clone size derive from that table, while D and trimming were established from the DNA sequence. The data show approximately 170,000 clones, roughly 87% seen once. The data are from a study of cytomegalovirus exposure and HLA in healthy donors. Turning to the study itself: Unique TCRs numbering approximately 81 million, obtained from HLA-typed donors, made up an early data release.

Germline V gene data show CDR1 as MNHEY and CDR2 as SMNVEV (reference sequence). The CDR3 contains 16 residues. The V end lost 3 bases, the J end lost 0 bases, and 12 bases lay between the germline ends. The V and J genes are TRBV27 and TRBJ1-3; D is undetermined. The receptor was isolated from a man aged 45-65 years in good health and CMV-seropositive. Sequenced material: PBMCs. CDR3 in amino acids: CASSFLPPSSGNTIYF. The CDR3 DNA follows: TGTGCCAGCAGTTTCTTGCCGCCGAGCTCTGGAAACACCATATATTTT.